This T cell receptor (beta chain) originates from a study of T cells in Graves' hyperthyroidism and ophthalmopathy. Fresh 10 ml peripheral blood yielded PBMCs. CDR3 length: 14 amino acids. V dropped 6 bases and J dropped 0 bases, with 14 bases sitting between them. CDR1 is DFQATT and CDR2 is SNEGSKA in the germline V gene (reference sequence). This clonotype was counted at least ten times. What it recognizes is unknown. Study findings and constraints: Model predictions of ophthalmopathy came a median 6.5 months before onset.

The CDR3 regions of TCR beta were amplified from RNA transcripts. The HTBI primer set was used in a first-round RT-PCR of the TCR CDR3. TCRdb passed the multiplex PCR reads through MiXCR, listing each CDR3 protein once. The table includes about 400,000 distinct CDR3 sequences, 13% to 15% detected once. The sample taken for sequencing was blood. This TCR was recovered from a woman between 55 and 75 years old with Graves' ophthalmopathy. This sequence joins TRBV20-1 and TRBJ2-5; D may be TRBD1 (5 bases). This chain's CDR3 is CSAPVRGYQETQYF. The CDR3, as DNA: TGCAGTGCGCCCGTAAGGGGATACCAAGAGACCCAGTACTTC.